This T cell receptor (beta chain) was identified in a study of T cells after yellow fever vaccination. Study results and caveats: Researchers cautioned that FACS-sorted repertoires could harbor abundant clonotypes contaminating from the bulk population.

Germline V gene data show CDR1 as SGHVS and CDR2 as FNYEAQ. With 5 bases clipped from V and 7 bases from J, the junction kept 10 bases outside the gene matches. This CDR3 contains 16 residues. A universal primer site and UMIs were added as TCR cDNA was made by 5'RACE template switching. TCRdb called the 5' RACE reads again in MiXCR, with one record for every CDR3 protein. The repertoire holds 100,000 to 150,000 distinct CDR3 sequences, with 13% to 15% as singletons. In the case of this clonotype: What it recognizes is unknown.

This chain connects TRBV7-6 to TRBJ2-4; 11 bases are shared with TRBD1. The TCR comes from a man aged 18 to 35 who received the YFV17D yellow fever vaccine. The material sequenced was CD8+ T cells sorted from PBMCs, taken 5 days after the yellow fever booster vaccination. The CDR3 loop reads CASSPGQGAFGNIQYF. The CDR3 DNA sequence: TGTGCCAGCAGCCCAGGACAGGGGGCATTTGGGAACATTCAGTACTTC.